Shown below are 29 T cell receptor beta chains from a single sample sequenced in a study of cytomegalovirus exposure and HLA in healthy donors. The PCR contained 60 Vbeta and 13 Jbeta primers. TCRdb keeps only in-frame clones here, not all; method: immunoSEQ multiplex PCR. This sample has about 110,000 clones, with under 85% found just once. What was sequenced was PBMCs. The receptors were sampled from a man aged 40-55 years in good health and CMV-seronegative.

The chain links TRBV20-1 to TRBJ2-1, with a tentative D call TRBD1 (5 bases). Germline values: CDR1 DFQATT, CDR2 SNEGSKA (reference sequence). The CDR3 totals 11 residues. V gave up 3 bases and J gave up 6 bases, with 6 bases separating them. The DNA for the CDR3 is TGCAGTGCTAGCAGGGCCAATGAGCAGTTCTTC. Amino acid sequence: CSASRANEQFF.

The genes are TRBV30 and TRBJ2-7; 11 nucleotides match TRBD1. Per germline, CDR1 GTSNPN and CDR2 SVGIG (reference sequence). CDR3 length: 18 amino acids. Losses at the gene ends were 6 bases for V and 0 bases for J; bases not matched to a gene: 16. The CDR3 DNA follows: TGTGCCTGCCACGCGGAGGGGACAGGGGGGGGGAACTCCTACGAGCAGTACTTC. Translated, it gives CACHAEGTGGGNSYEQYF.

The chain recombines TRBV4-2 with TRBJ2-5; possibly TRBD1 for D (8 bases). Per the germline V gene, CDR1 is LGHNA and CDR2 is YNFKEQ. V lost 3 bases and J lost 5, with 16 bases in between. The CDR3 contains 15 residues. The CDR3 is CASSQSDRGGETQYF. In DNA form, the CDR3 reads TGTGCCAGCAGCCAGTCTGACAGGGGAGGGGAGACCCAGTACTTC.

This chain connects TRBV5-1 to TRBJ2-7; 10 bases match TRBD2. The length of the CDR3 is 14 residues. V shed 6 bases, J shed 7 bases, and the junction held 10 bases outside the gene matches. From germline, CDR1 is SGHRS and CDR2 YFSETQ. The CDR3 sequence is CASTESSGGREQYF. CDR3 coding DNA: TGCGCCAGCACAGAATCTAGCGGGGGTCGGGAGCAGTACTTC. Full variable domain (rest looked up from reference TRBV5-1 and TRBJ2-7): KAGVTQTPRYLIKTRGQQVTLSCSPISGHRSVSWYQQTPGQGLQFLFEYFSETQRNKGNFPGRFSGRQFSNSRSEMNVSTLELGDSALYLCASTESSGGREQYFGPGTRLTVT.

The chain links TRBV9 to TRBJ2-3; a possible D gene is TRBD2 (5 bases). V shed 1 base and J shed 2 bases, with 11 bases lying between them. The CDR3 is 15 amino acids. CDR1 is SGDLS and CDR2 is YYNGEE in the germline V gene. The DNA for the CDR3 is TGTGCCAGCAGCGTATTCGGCGGGTCCACAGATACGCAGTATTTT. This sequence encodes CASSVFGGSTDTQYF.

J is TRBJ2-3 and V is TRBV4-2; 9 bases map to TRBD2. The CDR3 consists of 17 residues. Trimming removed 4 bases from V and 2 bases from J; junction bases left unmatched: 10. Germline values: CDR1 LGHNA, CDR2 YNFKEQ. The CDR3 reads CASSPRSGGDATDTQYF. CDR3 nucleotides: TGTGCCAGCAGCCCGCGTAGCGGGGGTGACGCCACAGATACGCAGTATTTT.

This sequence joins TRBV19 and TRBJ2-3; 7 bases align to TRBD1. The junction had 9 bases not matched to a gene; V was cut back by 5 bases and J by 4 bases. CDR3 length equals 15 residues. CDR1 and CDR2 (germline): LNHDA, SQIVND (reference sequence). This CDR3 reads CASSPTTGNADTQYF. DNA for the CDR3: TGTGCCAGTAGTCCGACGACAGGGAATGCAGATACGCAGTATTTT.

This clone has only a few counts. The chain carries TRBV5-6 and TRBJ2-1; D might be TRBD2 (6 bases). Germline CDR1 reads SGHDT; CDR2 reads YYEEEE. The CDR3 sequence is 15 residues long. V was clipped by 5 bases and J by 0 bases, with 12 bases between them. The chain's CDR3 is CASSGTPSSYNEQFF. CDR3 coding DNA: TGTGCCAGCAGTGGGACTCCGAGCTCCTACAATGAGCAGTTCTTC.

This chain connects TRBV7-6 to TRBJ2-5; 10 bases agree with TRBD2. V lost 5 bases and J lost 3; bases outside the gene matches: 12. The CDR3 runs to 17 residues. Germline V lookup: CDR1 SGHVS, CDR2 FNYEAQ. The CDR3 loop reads CASSRQRGGSREETQYF. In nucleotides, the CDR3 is TGTGCCAGCAGCCGACAGCGGGGGGGCAGTCGTGAAGAGACCCAGTACTTC.

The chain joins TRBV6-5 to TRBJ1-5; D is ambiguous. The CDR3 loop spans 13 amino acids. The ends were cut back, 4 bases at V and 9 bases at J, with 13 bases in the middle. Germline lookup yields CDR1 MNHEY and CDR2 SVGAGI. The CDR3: CASSSVLGGPQHF. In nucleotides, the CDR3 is TGTGCCAGCAGTTCCGTCCTCGGAGGGCCCCAGCATTTT.

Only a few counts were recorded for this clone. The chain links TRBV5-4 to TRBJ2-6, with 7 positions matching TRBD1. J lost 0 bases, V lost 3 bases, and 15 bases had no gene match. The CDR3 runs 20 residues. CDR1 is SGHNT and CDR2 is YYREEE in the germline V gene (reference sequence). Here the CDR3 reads CASSSGTVLEYFSGANVLTF. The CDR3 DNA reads TGTGCCAGCAGCTCCGGGACAGTCCTAGAGTATTTCTCTGGGGCCAACGTCCTGACTTTC.

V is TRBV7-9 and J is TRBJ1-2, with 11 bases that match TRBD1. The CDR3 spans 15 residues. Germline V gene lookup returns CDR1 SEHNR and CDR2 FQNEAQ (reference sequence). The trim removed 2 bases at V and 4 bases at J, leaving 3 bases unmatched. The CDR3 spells CASSLPDRGLYGYTF. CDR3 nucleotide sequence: TGTGCCAGCAGCTTACCGGACAGGGGGCTCTATGGCTACACCTTC.

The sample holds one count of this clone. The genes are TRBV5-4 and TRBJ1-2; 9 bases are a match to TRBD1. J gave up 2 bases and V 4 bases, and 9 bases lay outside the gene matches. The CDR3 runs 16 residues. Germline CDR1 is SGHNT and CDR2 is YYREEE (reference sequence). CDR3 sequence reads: CASSPRYRGQNYGYTF. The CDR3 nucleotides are TGTGCCAGCAGCCCCAGGTACAGGGGGCAGAACTATGGCTACACCTTC.

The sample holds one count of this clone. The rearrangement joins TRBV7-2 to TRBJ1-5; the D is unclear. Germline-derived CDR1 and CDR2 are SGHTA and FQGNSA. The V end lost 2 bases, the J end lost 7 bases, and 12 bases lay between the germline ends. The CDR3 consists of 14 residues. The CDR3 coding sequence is TGTGCCAGCAGCTTACAAGGGAGTGGGCAGCCCCAGCATTTT. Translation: CASSLQGSGQPQHF.

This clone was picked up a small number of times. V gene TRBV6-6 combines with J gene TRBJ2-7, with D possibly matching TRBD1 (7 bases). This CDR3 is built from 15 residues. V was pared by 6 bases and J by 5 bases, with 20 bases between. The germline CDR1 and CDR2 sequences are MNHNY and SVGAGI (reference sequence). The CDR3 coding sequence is TGTGCCAGCAGCCTAGGGGGGCGACAGGGCCACGAGCAGTACTTC. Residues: CASSLGGRQGHEQYF.

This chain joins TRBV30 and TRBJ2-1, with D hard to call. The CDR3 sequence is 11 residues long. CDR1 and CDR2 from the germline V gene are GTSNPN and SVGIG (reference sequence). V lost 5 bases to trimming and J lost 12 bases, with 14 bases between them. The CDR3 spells CAWGMSRGQFF. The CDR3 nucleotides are TGTGCCTGGGGCATGAGTCGAGGGCAGTTCTTC.

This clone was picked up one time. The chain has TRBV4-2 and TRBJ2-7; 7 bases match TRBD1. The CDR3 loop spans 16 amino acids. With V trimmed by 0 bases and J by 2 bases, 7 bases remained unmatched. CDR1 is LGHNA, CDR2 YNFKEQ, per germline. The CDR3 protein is CASSQDEDRPPYEQYF. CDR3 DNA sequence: TGTGCCAGCAGCCAAGACGAGGACAGGCCCCCCTACGAGCAGTACTTC.

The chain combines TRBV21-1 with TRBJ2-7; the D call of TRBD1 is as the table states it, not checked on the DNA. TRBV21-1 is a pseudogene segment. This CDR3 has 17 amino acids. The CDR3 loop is CASSKAYDRPESYEQYF. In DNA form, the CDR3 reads TGTGCCAGCAGCAAAGCCTATGACAGGCCCGAGTCCTACGAGCAGTACTTC.

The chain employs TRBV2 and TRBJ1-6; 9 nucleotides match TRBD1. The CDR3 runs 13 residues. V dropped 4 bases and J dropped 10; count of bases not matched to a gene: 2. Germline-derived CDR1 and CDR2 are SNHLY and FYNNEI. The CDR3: CASSGQGDSPLHF. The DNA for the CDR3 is TGTGCCAGCAGTGGACAGGGGGACTCACCCCTCCACTTT.

CDR3 bases: TGTGCCAGCAGTGACCTCAGGGGAAACACCATATATTTT. This encodes CASSDLRGNTIYF. The chain recombines TRBV6-5 with TRBJ1-3; D remains ambiguous. The V gene's germline CDR1 is MNHEY and CDR2 SVGAGI. The V end was cut by 5 bases, the J end by 4 bases, with 9 bases between. The CDR3 is 13 residues long.

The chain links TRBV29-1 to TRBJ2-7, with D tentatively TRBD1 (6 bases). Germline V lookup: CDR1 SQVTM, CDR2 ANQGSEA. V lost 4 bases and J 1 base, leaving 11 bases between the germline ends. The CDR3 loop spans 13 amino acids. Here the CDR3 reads CSVAKDSSYEQYF. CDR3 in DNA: TGCAGCGTTGCAAAGGACAGTTCCTACGAGCAGTACTTC.

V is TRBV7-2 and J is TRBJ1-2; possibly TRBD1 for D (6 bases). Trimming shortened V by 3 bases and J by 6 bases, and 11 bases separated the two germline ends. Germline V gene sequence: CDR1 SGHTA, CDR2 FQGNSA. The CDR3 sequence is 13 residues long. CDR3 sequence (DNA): TGTGCCAGCAGCTTGGACAGCTTTAATGGCTACACCTTC. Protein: CASSLDSFNGYTF.

In DNA form, the CDR3 reads TGCGCCAGCAGCCCCAGGGGACACGAGGGGCAGTACTTC. Its translation: CASSPRGHEGQYF. The rearrangement uses TRBV5-1 and TRBJ2-7; D is perhaps TRBD1 (6 bases). This CDR3 comprises 13 residues. The V end was cut by 4 bases, the J end by 9 bases, with 17 bases between. Germline V gene sequence: CDR1 SGHRS, CDR2 YFSETQ.

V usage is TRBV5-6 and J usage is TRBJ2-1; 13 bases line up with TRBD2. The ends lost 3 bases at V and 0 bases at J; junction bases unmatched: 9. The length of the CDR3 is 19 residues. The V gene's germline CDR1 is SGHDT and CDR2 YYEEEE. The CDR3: CASSSGLAGHRSSYNEQFF. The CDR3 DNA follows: TGTGCCAGCAGCTCGGGACTAGCGGGACATAGGAGCTCCTACAATGAGCAGTTCTTC.

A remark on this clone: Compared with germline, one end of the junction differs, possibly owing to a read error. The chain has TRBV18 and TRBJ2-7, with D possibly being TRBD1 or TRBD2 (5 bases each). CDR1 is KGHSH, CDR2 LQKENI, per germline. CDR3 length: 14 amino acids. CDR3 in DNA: TGTGCCAGCTCATCACCAGGGAGCTTCCACGAGCAGTACTTC. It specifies CASSSPGSFHEQYF.

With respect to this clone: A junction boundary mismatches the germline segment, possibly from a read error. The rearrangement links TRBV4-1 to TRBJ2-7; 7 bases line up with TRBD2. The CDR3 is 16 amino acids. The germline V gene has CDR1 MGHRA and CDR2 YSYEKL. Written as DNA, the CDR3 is TGCGCCCGCAGCCAAGGGGAGGGACCGCCTAGTCACGAGCAGTACTTC. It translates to CARSQGEGPPSHEQYF.

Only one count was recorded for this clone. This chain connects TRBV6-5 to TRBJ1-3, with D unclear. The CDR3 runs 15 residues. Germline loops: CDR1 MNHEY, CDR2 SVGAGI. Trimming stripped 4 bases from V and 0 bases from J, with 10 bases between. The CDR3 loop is CASSSSGHSGNTIYF. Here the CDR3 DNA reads TGTGCCAGCAGTTCCAGCGGCCACTCTGGAAACACCATATATTTT.

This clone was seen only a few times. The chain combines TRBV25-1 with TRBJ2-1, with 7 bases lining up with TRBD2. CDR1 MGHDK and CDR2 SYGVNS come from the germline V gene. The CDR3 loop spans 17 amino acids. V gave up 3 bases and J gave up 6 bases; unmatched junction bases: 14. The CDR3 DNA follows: TGTGCCAGCAGTGATGAGCGGGGCGTACTTTCGGGCAATGAGCAGTTCTTC. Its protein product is CASSDERGVLSGNEQFF. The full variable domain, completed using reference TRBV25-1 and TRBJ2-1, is EADIYQTPRYLVIGTGKKITLECSQTMGHDKMYWYQQDPGMELHLIHYSYGVNSTEKGDLSSESTVSRIRTEHFPLTLESARPSHTSQYLCASSDERGVLSGNEQFFGPGTRLTVL.

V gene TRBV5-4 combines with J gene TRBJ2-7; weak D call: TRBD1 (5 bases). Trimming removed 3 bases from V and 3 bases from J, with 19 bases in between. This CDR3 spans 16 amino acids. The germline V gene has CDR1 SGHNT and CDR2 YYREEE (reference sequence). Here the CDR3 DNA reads TGTGCCAGCAGCTCCGGAAAGATACGACAGAACTACGAGCAGTACTTC. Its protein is CASSSGKIRQNYEQYF.